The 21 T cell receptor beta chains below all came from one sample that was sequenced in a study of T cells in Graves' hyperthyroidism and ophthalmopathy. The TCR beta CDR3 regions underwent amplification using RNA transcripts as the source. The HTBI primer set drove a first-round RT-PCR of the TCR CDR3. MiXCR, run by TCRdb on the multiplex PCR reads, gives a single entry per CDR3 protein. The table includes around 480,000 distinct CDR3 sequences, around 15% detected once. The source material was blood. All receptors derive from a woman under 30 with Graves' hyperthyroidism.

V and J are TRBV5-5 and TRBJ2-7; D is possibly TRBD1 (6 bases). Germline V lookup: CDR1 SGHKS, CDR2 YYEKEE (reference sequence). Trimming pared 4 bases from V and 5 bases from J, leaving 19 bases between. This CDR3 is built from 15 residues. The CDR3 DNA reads TGTGCCAGCAGCCGGATGGGGGCAGGGCTGAACGAGCAGTACTTC. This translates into CASSRMGAGLNEQYF.

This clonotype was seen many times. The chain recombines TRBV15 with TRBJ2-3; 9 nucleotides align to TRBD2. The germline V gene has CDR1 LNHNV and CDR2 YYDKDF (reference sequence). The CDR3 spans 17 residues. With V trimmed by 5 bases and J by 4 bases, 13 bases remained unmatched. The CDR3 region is CATSGQMRREGPDTQYF. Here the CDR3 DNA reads TGTGCCACCAGCGGACAGATGAGGCGGGAGGGCCCAGATACGCAGTATTTT.

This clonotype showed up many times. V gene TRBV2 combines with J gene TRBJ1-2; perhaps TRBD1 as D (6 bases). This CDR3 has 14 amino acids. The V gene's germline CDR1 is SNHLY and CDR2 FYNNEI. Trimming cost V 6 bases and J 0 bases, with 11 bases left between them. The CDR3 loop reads CASSVRGTNYGYTF. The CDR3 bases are TGTGCCAGCAGCGTCAGGGGTACTAACTATGGCTACACCTTC.

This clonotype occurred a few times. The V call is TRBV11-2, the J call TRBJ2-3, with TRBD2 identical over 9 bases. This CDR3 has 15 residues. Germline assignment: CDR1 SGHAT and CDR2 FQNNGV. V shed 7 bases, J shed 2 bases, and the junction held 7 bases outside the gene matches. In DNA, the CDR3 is TGTGCCAGCAACGTCCTAGCGGGATCCACAGATACGCAGTATTTT. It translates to CASNVLAGSTDTQYF.

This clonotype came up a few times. This CDR3 is CASSFRGSVYEQYF. Written as DNA, the CDR3 is TGTGCCAGCAGCTTTCGGGGGTCAGTCTACGAGCAGTACTTC. The rearrangement joins TRBV13 to TRBJ2-7; perhaps TRBD2 as D (6 bases). The V and J ends lost 3 bases and 3 bases respectively, with 12 bases between them. This CDR3 contains 14 residues. Germline V gene lookup returns CDR1 PRHDT and CDR2 FYEKMQ (reference sequence).

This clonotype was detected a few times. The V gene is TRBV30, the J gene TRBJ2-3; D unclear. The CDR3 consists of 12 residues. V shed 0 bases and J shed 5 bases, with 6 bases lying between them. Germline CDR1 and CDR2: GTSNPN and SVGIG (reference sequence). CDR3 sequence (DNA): TGTGCCTGGAGTGTTTCGGGAGATACGCAGTATTTT. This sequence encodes CAWSVSGDTQYF.

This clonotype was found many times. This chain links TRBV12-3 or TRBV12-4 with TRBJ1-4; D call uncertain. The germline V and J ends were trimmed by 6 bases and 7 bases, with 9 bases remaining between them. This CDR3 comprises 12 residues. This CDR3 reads CASREAGEKLFF. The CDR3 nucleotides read TGTGCCAGCAGGGAAGCGGGTGAAAAACTGTTTTTT.

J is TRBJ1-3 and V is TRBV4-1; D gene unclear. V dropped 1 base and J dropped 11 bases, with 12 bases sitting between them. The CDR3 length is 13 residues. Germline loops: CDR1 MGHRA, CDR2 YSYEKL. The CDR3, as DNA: TGCGCCAGCAGCCAAGCTTCGGGCAGTGCCATATATTTT. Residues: CASSQASGSAIYF.

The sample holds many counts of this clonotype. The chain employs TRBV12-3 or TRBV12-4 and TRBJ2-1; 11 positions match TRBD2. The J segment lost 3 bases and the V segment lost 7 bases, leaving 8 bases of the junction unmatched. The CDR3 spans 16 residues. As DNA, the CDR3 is TGTGCCAGCACTCCCCAGGGACTAGCGGTCTACAATGAGCAGTTCTTC. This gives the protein CASTPQGLAVYNEQFF.

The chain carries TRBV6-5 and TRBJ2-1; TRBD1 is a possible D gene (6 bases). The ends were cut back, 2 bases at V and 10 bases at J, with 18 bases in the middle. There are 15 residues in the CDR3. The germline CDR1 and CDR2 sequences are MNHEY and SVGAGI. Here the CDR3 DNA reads TGTGCCAGCAGTTACCAGGGGACGTCCTTAGGGGAGCAGTTCTTC. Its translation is CASSYQGTSLGEQFF.

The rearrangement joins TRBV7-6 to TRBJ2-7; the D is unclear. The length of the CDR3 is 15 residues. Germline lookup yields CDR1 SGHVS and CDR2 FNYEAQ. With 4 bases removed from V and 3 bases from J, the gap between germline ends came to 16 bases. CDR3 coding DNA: TGTGCCAGCAGCTCCCCTGGAGATTTGGGCTACGAGCAGTACTTC. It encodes CASSSPGDLGYEQYF. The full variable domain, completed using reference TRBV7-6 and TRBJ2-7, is GAGVSQSPRYKVTKRGQDVALRCDPISGHVSLYWYRQALGQGPEFLTYFNYEAQQDKSGLPNDRFSAERPEGSISTLTIQRTEQRDSAMYRCASSSPGDLGYEQYFGPGTRLTVT.

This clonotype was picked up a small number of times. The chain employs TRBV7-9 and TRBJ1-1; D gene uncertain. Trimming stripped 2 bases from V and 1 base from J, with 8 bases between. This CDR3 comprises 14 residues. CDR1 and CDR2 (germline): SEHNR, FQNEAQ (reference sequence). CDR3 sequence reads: CASSLLMGNTEAFF. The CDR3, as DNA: TGTGCCAGCAGCTTATTAATGGGGAACACTGAAGCTTTCTTT.

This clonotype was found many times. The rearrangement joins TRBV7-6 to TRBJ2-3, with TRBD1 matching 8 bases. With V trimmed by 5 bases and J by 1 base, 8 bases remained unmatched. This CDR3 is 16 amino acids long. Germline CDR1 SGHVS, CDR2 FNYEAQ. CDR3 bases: TGTGCCAGCAGCGCCAAACGGGGACAGGGCACAGATACGCAGTATTTT. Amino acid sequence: CASSAKRGQGTDTQYF.

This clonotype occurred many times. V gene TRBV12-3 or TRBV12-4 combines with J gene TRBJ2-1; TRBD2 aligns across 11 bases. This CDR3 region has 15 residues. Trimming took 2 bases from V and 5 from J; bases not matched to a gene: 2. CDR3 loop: CASSLLAGGNNEQFF. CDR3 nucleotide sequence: TGTGCCAGCAGTTTACTAGCGGGAGGCAACAATGAGCAGTTCTTC.

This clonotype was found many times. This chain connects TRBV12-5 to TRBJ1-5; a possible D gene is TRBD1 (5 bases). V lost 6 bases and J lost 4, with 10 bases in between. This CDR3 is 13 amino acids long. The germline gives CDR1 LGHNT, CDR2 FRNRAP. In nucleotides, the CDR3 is TGTGCTAGTGGCTGGGACCCAAATCAGCCCCAGCATTTT. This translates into CASGWDPNQPQHF.

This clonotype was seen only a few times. The CDR3 coding sequence is TGCAGCGTTGTTCAGAATAACTATGGCTACACCTTC. Translated, it gives CSVVQNNYGYTF. The chain links TRBV29-1 to TRBJ1-2, with D hard to call. Germline V gene sequence: CDR1 SQVTM, CDR2 ANQGSEA. This CDR3 spans 12 amino acids. Trimming took 4 bases from V and 1 from J, leaving 7 bases between them.

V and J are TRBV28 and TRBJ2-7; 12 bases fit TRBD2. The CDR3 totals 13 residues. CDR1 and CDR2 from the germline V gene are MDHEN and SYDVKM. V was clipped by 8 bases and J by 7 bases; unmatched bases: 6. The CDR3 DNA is TGTGCCAGCCAGACTAGCGGGAGTTCGGAGCAGTACTTC. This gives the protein CASQTSGSSEQYF.

CDR3 nucleotide sequence: TGCAGCGTTGTTGGACAGGGAGGTGGGCCCCAGCATTTT. It encodes CSVVGQGGGPQHF. This chain uses TRBV29-1 with TRBJ1-5; 8 bases are a match to TRBD1. With V trimmed by 4 bases and J by 9 bases, 8 bases remained unmatched. Germline assignment: CDR1 SQVTM and CDR2 ANQGSEA. CDR3 size: 13 residues.

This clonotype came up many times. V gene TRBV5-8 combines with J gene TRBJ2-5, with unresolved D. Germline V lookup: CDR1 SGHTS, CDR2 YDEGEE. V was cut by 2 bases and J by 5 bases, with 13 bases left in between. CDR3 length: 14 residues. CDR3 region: CASSFALLGETQYF. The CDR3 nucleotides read TGTGCCAGCAGCTTTGCCCTACTGGGCGAGACCCAGTACTTC.

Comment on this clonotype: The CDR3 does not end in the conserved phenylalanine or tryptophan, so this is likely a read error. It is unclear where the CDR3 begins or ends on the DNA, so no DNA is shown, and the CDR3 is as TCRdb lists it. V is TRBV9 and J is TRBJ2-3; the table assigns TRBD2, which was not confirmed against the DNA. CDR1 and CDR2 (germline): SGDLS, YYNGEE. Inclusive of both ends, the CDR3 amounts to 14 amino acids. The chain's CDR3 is CASSVSGLAVRSIL.

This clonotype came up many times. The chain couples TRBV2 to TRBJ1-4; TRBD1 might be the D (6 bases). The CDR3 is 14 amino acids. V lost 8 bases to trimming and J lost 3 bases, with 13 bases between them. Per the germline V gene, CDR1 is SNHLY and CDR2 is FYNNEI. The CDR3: CASRYRDANEKLFF. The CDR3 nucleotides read TGTGCCAGCCGTTACAGGGACGCTAATGAAAAACTGTTTTTT.